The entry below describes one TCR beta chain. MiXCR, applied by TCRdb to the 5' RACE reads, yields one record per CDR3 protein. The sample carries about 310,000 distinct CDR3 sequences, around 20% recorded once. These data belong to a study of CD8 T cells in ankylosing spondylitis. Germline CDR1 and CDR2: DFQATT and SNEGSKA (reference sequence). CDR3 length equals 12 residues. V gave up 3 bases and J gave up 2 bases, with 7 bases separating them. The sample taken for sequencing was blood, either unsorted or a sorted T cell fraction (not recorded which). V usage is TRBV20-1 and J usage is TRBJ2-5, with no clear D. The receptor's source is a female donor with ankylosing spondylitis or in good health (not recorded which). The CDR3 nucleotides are TGCAGTGCTAGTGCAGAACAAGAGACCCAGTACTTC. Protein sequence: CSASAEQETQYF.